This T cell receptor (beta chain) was recorded in a study of regulatory T cells in long-lasting Graves disease. As concerns this clonotype: The antigen remains undetermined.

Specified time point: newly diagnosed GD, antithyroid drugs for less than 3 months. RNA isolated from PBMCs was used to make the TCR library. Study observations and caveats: Comparison showed that persistent patients shared more public clonotypes (about 2,600) than new patients (about 970).

Investigators prepared the TCR beta libraries by applying iRepertoire HTBI primers and Arm-PCR of CDR3 regions. TCRdb fed the multiplex PCR reads into MiXCR, producing one record per CDR3 protein. The sample includes some 500,000 distinct CDR3 sequences, 16% of them seen just once. Another study also made use of these data, one on T cells in Graves' hyperthyroidism and ophthalmopathy. Per that study: No progression to ophthalmopathy during 18 months of follow-up defined stable disease. The model made its ophthalmopathy prediction, and onset followed a median around 6.9 months later.

This material consisted of peripheral blood mononuclear cells (PBMCs), taken at new diagnosis, from a patient treated with antithyroid drugs. This TCR came from a middle-aged woman with Graves disease.

CDR3 bases: TGCAGGGTATCGGGGGGGCGCAGGGGTTCACCCCTCCACTTT. This gives the protein CRVSGGRRGSPLHF. The V call is TRBV29-1, the J call TRBJ1-6; D possibly corresponds to TRBD1 (6 bases). CDR3 size: 14 residues. Per the germline V gene, CDR1 is SQVTM and CDR2 is ANQGSEA.